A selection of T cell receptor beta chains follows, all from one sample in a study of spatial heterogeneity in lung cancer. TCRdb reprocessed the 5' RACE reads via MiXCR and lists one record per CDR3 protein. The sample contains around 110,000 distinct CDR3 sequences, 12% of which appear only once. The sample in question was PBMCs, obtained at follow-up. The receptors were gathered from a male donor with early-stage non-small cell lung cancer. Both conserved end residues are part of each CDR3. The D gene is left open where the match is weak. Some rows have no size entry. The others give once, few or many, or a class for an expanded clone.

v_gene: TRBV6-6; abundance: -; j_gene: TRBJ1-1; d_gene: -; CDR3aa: CASTNGRETEAFF; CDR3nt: TGTGCCAGCACCAACGGGCGTGAGACTGAAGCTTTCTTT
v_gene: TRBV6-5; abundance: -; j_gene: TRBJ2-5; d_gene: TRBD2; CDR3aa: CASRRAGGVRTQYF; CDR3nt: TGTGCCAGCAGGAGAGCGGGGGGGGTACGGACCCAGTACTTC
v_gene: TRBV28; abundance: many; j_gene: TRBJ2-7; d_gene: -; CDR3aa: CASSLFYEQYF; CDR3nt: TGTGCCAGCAGTTTATTCTACGAGCAGTACTTC
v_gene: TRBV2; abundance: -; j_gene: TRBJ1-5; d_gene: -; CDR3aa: CASSEERRQDPNNQPQHF; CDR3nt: TGTGCCAGCAGTGAAGAGAGGAGACAGGATCCTAACAATCAGCCCCAGCATTTT
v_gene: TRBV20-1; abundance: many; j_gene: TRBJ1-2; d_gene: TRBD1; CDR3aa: CSARDLTGSYGYTF; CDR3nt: TGCAGTGCTAGAGATTTGACAGGGAGCTATGGCTACACCTTC
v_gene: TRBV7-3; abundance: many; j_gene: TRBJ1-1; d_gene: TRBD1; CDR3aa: CASSLSSGTDTEAFF; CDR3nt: TGTGCCAGCAGCTTATCCTCCGGGACAGACACTGAAGCTTTCTTT
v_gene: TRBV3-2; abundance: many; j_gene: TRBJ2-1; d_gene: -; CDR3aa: CASSQELPDRVEQFF; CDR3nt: TGTGCCAGCAGCCAAGAACTACCGGACAGGGTTGAGCAGTTCTTC
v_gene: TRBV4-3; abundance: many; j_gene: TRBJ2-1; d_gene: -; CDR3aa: CASSVDYYNEQFF; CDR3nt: TGCGCCAGCAGCGTGGACTACTACAATGAGCAGTTCTTC
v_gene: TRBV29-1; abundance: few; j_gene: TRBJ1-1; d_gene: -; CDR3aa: CTSRRGGMNTEAFF; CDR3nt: TGCACCTCAAGGAGGGGGGGAATGAACACTGAAGCTTTCTTT
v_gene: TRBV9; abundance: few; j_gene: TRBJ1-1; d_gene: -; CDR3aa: CASSLRLDTEAFF; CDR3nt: TGTGCCAGCAGCCTAAGGCTGGACACTGAAGCTTTCTTT
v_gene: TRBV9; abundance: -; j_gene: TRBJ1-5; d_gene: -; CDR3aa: CASSVGSSGNQPQHF; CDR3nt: TGTGCCAGCAGCGTAGGAAGCTCAGGCAATCAGCCCCAGCATTTT
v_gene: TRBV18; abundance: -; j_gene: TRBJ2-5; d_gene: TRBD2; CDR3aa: CASSPTGRVETQYF; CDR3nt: TGTGCCAGCTCACCCACGGGGAGGGTAGAGACCCAGTACTTC
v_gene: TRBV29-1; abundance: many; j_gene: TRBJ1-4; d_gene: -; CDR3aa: CSVELPGREKLFF; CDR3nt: TGCAGCGTTGAATTGCCAGGGAGGGAAAAACTGTTTTTT
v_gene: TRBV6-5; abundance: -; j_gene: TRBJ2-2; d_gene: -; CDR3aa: CASSNRQENTGELFF; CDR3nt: TGTGCCAGCAGTAACAGACAGGAGAACACCGGGGAGCTGTTTTTT
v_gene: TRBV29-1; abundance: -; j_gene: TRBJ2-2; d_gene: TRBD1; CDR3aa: CSVAQGANTGELFF; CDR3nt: TGCAGCGTTGCTCAGGGGGCGAACACCGGGGAGCTGTTTTTT
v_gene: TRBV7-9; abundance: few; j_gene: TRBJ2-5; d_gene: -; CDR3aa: CASSLPRDFETQYF; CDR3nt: TGTGCCAGCAGCTTACCCCGGGACTTCGAGACCCAGTACTTC
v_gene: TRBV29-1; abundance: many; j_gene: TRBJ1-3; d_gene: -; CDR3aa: CSVEVRAGNTIYF; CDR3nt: TGCAGCGTTGAGGTCAGGGCTGGAAACACCATATATTTT
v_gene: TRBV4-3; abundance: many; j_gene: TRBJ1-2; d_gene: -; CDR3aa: CASGNRDTYGYTF; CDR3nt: TGCGCCAGCGGGAACAGGGACACCTATGGCTACACCTTC
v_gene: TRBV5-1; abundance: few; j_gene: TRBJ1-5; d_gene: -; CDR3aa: CASSFGPNQPQHF; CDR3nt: TGCGCCAGCAGCTTCGGTCCGAATCAGCCCCAGCATTTT
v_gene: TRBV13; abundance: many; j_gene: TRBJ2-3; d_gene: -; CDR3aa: CASSLLPTDTQYF; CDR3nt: TGTGCCAGCAGCTTACTTCCCACAGATACGCAGTATTTT
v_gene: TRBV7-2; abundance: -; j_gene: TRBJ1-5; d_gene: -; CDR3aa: CASSSRVSVQPQHF; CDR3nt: TGTGCCAGCAGCTCCCGAGTCTCGGTTCAGCCCCAGCATTTT
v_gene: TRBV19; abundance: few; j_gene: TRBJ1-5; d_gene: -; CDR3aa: CASKSGGTGNQPQHF; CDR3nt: TGTGCCAGTAAAAGCGGGGGGACTGGCAATCAGCCCCAGCATTTT
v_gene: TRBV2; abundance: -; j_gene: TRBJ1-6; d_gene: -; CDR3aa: CASSPAGQGGNSPLHF; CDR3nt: TGTGCCAGCAGCCCCGCCGGGCAGGGAGGAAATTCACCCCTCCACTTT
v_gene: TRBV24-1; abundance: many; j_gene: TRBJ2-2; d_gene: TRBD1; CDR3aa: CATSASGTGLTGELFF; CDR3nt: TGTGCCACCAGTGCCTCCGGGACAGGCCTCACCGGGGAGCTGTTTTTT
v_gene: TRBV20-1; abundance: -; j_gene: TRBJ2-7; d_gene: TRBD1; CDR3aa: CSARDRANEQYF; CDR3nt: TGCAGTGCGCGGGACAGGGCTAATGAGCAGTACTTC
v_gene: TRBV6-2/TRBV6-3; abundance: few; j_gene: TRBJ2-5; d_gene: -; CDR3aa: CASSPHGGTPQETQYF; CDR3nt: TGTGCCAGCTCTCCCCACGGTGGGACGCCACAAGAGACCCAGTACTTC
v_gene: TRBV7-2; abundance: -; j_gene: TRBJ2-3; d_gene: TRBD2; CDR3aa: CASSFPTSGTDTQYF; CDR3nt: TGTGCCAGCAGCTTCCCAACTAGCGGGACAGATACGCAGTATTTT
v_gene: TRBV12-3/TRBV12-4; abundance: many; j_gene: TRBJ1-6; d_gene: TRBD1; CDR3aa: CASSRTGAPLHF; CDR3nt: TGTGCCAGCAGTCGGACAGGAGCACCCCTCCACTTT
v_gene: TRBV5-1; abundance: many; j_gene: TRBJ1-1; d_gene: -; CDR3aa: CASSTEGGRTTEAFF; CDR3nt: TGCGCCAGCAGCACGGAGGGGGGCAGGACCACTGAAGCTTTCTTT
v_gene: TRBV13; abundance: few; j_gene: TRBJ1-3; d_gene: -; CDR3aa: CASSLNPLRPHSGNTIYF; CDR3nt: TGTGCCAGCAGCTTAAACCCCTTGAGACCGCACTCTGGAAACACCATATATTTT
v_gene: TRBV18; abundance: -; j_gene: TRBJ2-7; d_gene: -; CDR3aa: CASSPSRTPQGEQYF; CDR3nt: TGTGCCAGCTCACCATCGCGGACTCCCCAAGGCGAGCAGTACTTC
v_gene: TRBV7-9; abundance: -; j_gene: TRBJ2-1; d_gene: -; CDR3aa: CASSSFQDTYNEQFF; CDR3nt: TGTGCCAGCAGCTCATTTCAGGACACCTACAATGAGCAGTTCTTC
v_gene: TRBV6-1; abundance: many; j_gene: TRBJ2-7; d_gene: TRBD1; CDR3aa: CASSDPGGVSYEQYF; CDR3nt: TGTGCCAGCAGTGATCCAGGGGGCGTCTCCTACGAGCAGTACTTC
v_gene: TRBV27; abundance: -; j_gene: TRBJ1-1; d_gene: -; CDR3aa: CASSLAQGRNTEAFF; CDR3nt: TGTGCCAGCAGTTTGGCCCAGGGGAGGAACACTGAAGCTTTCTTT
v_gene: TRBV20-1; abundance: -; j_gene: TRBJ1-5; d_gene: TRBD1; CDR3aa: CSARGHGPGGSQPQHF; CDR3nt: TGCAGTGCTAGAGGCCATGGTCCAGGGGGTTCTCAGCCCCAGCATTTT
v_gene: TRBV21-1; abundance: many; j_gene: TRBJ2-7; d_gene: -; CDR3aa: CASSKPPATYEQYF; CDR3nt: TGTGCCAGCAGCAAACCCCCAGCCACCTACGAGCAGTACTTC
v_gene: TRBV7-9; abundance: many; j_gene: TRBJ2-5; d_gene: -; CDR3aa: CASSSPGTQETQYF; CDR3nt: TGTGCCAGCAGCTCGCCGGGGACTCAAGAGACCCAGTACTTC
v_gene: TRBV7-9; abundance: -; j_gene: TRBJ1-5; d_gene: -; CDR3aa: CASSLSGANQPQHF; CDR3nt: TGTGCCAGCAGCCTAAGTGGGGCTAATCAGCCCCAGCATTTT
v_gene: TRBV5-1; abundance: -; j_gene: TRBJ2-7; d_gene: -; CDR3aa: CASTMNPGGPSLEQYF; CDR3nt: TGCGCCAGCACCATGAATCCAGGGGGGCCTTCCCTCGAGCAGTACTTC
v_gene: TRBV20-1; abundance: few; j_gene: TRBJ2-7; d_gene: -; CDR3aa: CSARENHIYEQYF; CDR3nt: TGCAGTGCTAGAGAGAACCATATTTACGAGCAGTACTTC
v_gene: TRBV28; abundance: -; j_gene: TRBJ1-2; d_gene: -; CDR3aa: CASSTLQDSNYGYTF; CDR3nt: TGTGCCAGCAGTACCTTACAGGATTCTAACTATGGCTACACCTTC
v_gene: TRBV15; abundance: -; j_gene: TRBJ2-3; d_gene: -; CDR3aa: CATALGLERTDTQYF; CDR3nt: TGTGCCACCGCTCTCGGACTTGAACGCACAGATACGCAGTATTTT
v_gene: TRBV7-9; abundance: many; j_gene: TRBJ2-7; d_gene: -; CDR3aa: CASSFDTMGGREQYF; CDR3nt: TGTGCCAGCAGCTTTGATACGATGGGCGGCCGGGAGCAGTACTTC
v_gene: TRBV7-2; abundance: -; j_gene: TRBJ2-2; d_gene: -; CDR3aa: CASIPNSGFGELFF; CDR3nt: TGTGCCAGCATTCCCAATTCGGGGTTCGGGGAGCTGTTTTTT
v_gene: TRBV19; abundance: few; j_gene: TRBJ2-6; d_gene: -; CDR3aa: CASGGPGANVLTF; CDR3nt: TGTGCCAGCGGAGGGCCTGGGGCCAACGTCCTGACTTTC
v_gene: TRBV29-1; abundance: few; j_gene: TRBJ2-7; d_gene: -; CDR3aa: CSVGEGSEQYF; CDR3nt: TGCAGCGTGGGTGAGGGCTCTGAGCAGTACTTC